The T cell receptor (beta chain) under discussion was sequenced for a study of siplizumab effects on memory and regulatory T cells. Study findings and constraints: The apparent diversity of naive T cells exceeded that of memory cells, and naive T cells seemed to make a major contribution to the alloresponse. The study found that mappable alloreactive CD4+ clones averaged roughly 69% Treg-derived with siplizumab and over 25% in controls.

Germline values: CDR1 MNHNS, CDR2 SASEGT. V dropped 5 bases and J dropped 1 base, with 11 bases sitting between them. This CDR3 is built from 14 residues. Details on this clone: Its antigen is still unknown.

Sequencing of each sample assayed approximately 10^5 TCR templates. Only in-frame clones appear in the TCRdb table, and some are missing; sequencing was by immunoSEQ multiplex PCR. The table has some 97,000 clones, about 91% seen once. V is TRBV6-1 and J is TRBJ1-2; weak D call: TRBD1 (5 bases). The origin of this receptor is a human donor in good health. The sequenced material came from CD4+ T cells sorted from blood. The CDR3 region is CASSSRGGNYGYTF. The CDR3 bases are TGTGCCAGCAGTAGTAGGGGCGGTAACTATGGCTACACCTTC.